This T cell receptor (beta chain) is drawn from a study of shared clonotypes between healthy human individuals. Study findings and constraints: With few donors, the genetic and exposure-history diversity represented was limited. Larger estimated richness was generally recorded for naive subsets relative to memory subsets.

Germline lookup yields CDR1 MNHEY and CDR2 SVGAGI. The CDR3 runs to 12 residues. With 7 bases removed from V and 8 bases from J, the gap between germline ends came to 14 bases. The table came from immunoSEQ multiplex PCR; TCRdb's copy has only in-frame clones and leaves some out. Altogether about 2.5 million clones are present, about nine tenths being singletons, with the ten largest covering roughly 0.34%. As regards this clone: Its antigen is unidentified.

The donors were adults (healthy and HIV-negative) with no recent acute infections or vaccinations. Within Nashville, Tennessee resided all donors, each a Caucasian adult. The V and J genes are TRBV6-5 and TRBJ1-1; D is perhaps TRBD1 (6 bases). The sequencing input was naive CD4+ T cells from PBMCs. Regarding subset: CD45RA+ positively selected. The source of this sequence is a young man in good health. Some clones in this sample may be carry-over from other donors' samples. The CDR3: CASTHGQGEAFF. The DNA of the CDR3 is TGTGCCAGCACCCACGGCCAGGGGGAAGCTTTCTTT.